Here is one T cell receptor (beta chain) with its context. The antigen is undetermined. The data were produced by immunoSEQ multiplex PCR, yet TCRdb's version contains in-frame clones alone and is incomplete. The sample has 220,000 or so clones; approximately 83% are singletons. These data belong to a study of cytomegalovirus exposure and HLA in healthy donors. Study-wide results and caveats: The study put around 180 TCR beta chains on its list as cytomegalovirus-associated.

The CDR3 sequence is 13 residues long. V shed 4 bases, J shed 6 bases, and the junction held 3 bases outside the gene matches. Germline V gene sequence: CDR1 MDHEN, CDR2 SYDVKM. This chain uses TRBV28 with TRBJ1-1; 9 positions match TRBD1. Sequences were obtained from PBMCs. The TCR originated in a woman aged 25 to 45 in good health and CMV-seropositive. The chain's CDR3 is CASSWTGVSEAFF. Here the CDR3 DNA reads TGTGCCAGCAGTTGGACAGGGGTTTCTGAAGCTTTCTTT.